These T cell receptor beta chains were read from a single sample in a study of Graves' ophthalmopathy and Graves' hyperthyroidism. TCRdb reprocessed the multiplex PCR reads via MiXCR and lists one record per CDR3 protein. The repertoire holds about 58,000 distinct CDR3 sequences, around 50% seen once, with roughly 4.3% in the top ten. Sequencing input: peripheral blood. The receptors shown here come from an adult woman with Graves' ophthalmopathy. The CDR3 runs from the conserved cysteine through the conserved F or W. A D gene is named only where the DNA matches it firmly. The size of a clone is reported for some rows only, either as once, few or many, or as a class for expanded clones.

CDR3nt | CDR3aa | v_gene | d_gene | abundance | j_gene
TGTGCCAGCAGTGAAAGTAGGGGACAGGGGTCAGATACGCAGTATTTT | CASSESRGQGSDTQYF | TRBV6-1 | TRBD1 | many | TRBJ2-3
TGCAGCGTCGCCGACACTGAAGCTTTCTTT | CSVADTEAFF | TRBV29-1 | NA | NA | TRBJ1-1
TGTGCCAGCAGCTCGGCAGCGGTGTCACCCCTCCACTTT | CASSSAAVSPLHF | TRBV7-8 | NA | medium-sized | TRBJ1-6
TGCAGTGCTCAGCGACAGGGTATGGGCTACACCTTC | CSAQRQGMGYTF | TRBV20-1 | TRBD1 | NA | TRBJ1-2
TGTGCCAGCAGCTTGGTCGACAGCCCCTACGAGCAGTACTTC | CASSLVDSPYEQYF | TRBV5-6 | NA | many | TRBJ2-7
TGCGCCAGCAGCCAAGCGGGTAACACAGATACGCAGTATTTT | CASSQAGNTDTQYF | TRBV7-2 | NA | NA | TRBJ2-3
TGCAGTGCTCCCTACCCGACAGGGGGCGTAGGGAAACTGTTTTTT | CSAPYPTGGVGKLFF | TRBV20-1 | TRBD1 | NA | TRBJ1-4
TGTGCCAGCAGCTTAGGTATAGCGGGACGGAAGAATTCACCCCTCCACTTT | CASSLGIAGRKNSPLHF | TRBV7-2 | NA | NA | TRBJ1-6
TGTGCCAGCAGCTTAGGGCTGCGCCCGGAGACCCAGTACTTC | CASSLGLRPETQYF | TRBV7-2 | NA | many | TRBJ2-5
TGTGCCAGCAGCAACCCAGTCCCGGATACGCAGTATTTT | CASSNPVPDTQYF | TRBV9 | NA | NA | TRBJ2-3
TGTGCCAGCAGTTTACAGGGAATGAACACTGAAGCTTTCTTT | CASSLQGMNTEAFF | TRBV27 | NA | many | TRBJ1-1